The 18 T cell receptor beta chains below all came from one sample that was sequenced in a study of blood T cell repertoires in COVID-19. Profiled with immunoSEQ multiplex PCR; TCRdb holds only in-frame clones, not every one. The sample includes under 120,000 clones, 65% to 75% of them seen just once. Sample: peripheral blood. The receptors originated from a man aged 80 or over with acute or convalescent COVID-19.

CDR3 in amino acids: CASSYLGQGAGEQYF. The CDR3 bases are TGTGCCAGCAGTTACCTGGGACAGGGTGCGGGAGAGCAGTACTTC. This chain links TRBV6-5 with TRBJ2-7, with 9 positions matching TRBD1. V dropped 2 bases and J dropped 7; count of bases not matched to a gene: 9. The CDR3 extends over 15 amino acids. Germline V lookup: CDR1 MNHEY, CDR2 SVGAGI.

This clone was observed a few times. The gene calls are TRBV10-1 and TRBJ1-5, with D maybe TRBD1 (5 bases). V was pared by 6 bases and J by 3 bases, with 15 bases between. This CDR3 is built from 15 residues. Germline V gene sequence: CDR1 WNHNN, CDR2 SYGVQD (reference sequence). Here the CDR3 DNA reads TGCGCCAGCAGGTCCGACCCAGGGTACAATCAGCCCCAGCATTTT. Protein: CASRSDPGYNQPQHF.

The chain recombines TRBV19 with TRBJ2-1, with TRBD2 matching 8 bases. The CDR3 runs to 16 residues. After removal of 8 bases from V and 0 bases from J, the junction contained 9 bases not matched to a gene. In germline, CDR1 is LNHDA, CDR2 SQIVND (reference sequence). The CDR3 loop reads CASLDRSGSSYNEQFF. The CDR3 coding sequence is TGTGCCAGTCTAGATCGGAGCGGGAGCTCCTACAATGAGCAGTTCTTC.

This clone has only a few counts. This sequence joins TRBV5-1 and TRBJ2-1, with no clear D. The CDR3 is 13 amino acids. V lost 5 bases and J lost 0, with 6 bases in between. The V gene's germline CDR1 is SGHRS and CDR2 YFSETQ. CDR3 coding DNA: TGCGCCAGCAGGGAGAGCTCCTACAATGAGCAGTTCTTC. Translation: CASRESSYNEQFF.

This chain uses TRBV5-8 with TRBJ2-3; weak D call: TRBD2 (5 bases). This CDR3 contains 13 residues. Trimming took off 4 bases at V and 2 bases at J, with 8 bases between the two ends. Germline V gives CDR1 SGHTS, CDR2 YDEGEE. The DNA of the CDR3 is TGTGCCAGCAGCCGGACTTTCACAGATACGCAGTATTTT. Protein product: CASSRTFTDTQYF.

This chain joins TRBV4-3 and TRBJ1-6; D call uncertain. The CDR3 length is 15 residues. Germline V CDR1 and CDR2: LGHNA, YSLEER. Trimming took off 0 bases at V and 9 bases at J, with 12 bases between the two ends. The chain's CDR3 is CASSQDLASASPLHF. CDR3 DNA: TGCGCCAGCAGCCAAGACTTGGCCAGCGCTTCACCCCTCCACTTT.

This clone was seen a few times. The chain recombines TRBV6-6 with TRBJ1-3; perhaps TRBD1 as D (6 bases). Trimming cost V 4 bases and J 3 bases, with 10 bases left between them. There are 14 residues in the CDR3. Germline V gene sequence: CDR1 MNHNY, CDR2 SVGAGI (reference sequence). The CDR3 coding sequence is TGTGCCAGCAGTTTCGGACAGAATGGAAACACCATATATTTT. Encoded protein: CASSFGQNGNTIYF.

This clone was seen once. The rearrangement links TRBV5-6 to TRBJ2-7; 7 nucleotides agree with TRBD1. Trimming cost V 2 bases and J 2 bases; bases outside gene matches: 4. The CDR3 is made up of 14 amino acids. The V gene's germline CDR1 is SGHDT and CDR2 YYEEEE. In DNA, the CDR3 is TGTGCCAGCAGCTTCGCAGGGGGAGCCTACGAGCAGTACTTC. It specifies CASSFAGGAYEQYF.

The V call is TRBV28, the J call TRBJ2-2; TRBD2 matches at 8 bases. The CDR3 runs 15 residues. Losses at the gene ends were 6 bases for V and 5 bases for J; bases not matched to a gene: 8. The germline CDR1 and CDR2 sequences are MDHEN and SYDVKM. CDR3 DNA sequence: TGTGCCAGCAGGCAATCTAGCGGGTGGACCGGGGAGCTGTTTTTT. Protein sequence: CASRQSSGWTGELFF.

The genes are TRBV5-1 and TRBJ2-7; possibly TRBD1 for D (6 bases). CDR1 and CDR2 from the germline V gene are SGHRS and YFSETQ. V dropped 4 bases and J dropped 3 bases, with 17 bases sitting between them. The CDR3 has 15 residues. The CDR3 reads CASSLFGTKDYEQYF. In DNA, the CDR3 is TGCGCCAGCAGCCTGTTTGGGACAAAGGACTACGAGCAGTACTTC.

This chain links TRBV18 with TRBJ1-3; D gene ambiguous. Trimming shortened V by 7 bases and J by 0 bases, and 7 bases separated the two germline ends. The CDR3 runs 13 residues. Germline CDR1 KGHSH, CDR2 LQKENI. The CDR3 sequence: CASFESSGNTIYF. CDR3 nucleotides: TGTGCCAGCTTTGAGAGCTCTGGAAACACCATATATTTT.

This clone was observed once. This rearrangement joins TRBV7-9 to TRBJ2-7; the match to TRBD2 covers 11 bases. This CDR3 region has 15 residues. V was pared by 5 bases and J by 7 bases, with 10 bases of the junction left unmatched. CDR1 SEHNR and CDR2 FQNEAQ come from the germline V gene (reference sequence). The CDR3 nucleotides are TGTGCCAGCAGCCCTCGAACTAGCGGGAGTGATGAGCAGTACTTC. Protein: CASSPRTSGSDEQYF.

The chain has TRBV7-2 and TRBJ2-5, with no clear D. The ends were cut back, 4 bases at V and 2 bases at J, with 8 bases in the middle. The CDR3 runs to 13 residues. CDR1 SGHTA and CDR2 FQGNSA come from the germline V gene. CDR3 nucleotides: TGTGCCAGCAGCTGGTCAGTTCAAGAGACCCAGTACTTC. Translating gives CASSWSVQETQYF. Based on the CDR3 plus reference TRBV7-2 and TRBJ2-5, the full variable domain is GAGVSQSPSNKVTEKGKDVELRCDPISGHTALYWYRQSLGQGLEFLIYFQGNSAPDKSGLPSDRFSAERTGGSVSTLTIQRTQQEDSAVYLCASSWSVQETQYFGPGTRLLVL.

CDR3 sequence reads: CASSLMGPKNTEAFF. CDR3 coding DNA: TGTGCCAGCAGTTTGATGGGCCCGAAGAACACTGAAGCTTTCTTT. The gene calls are TRBV27 and TRBJ1-1; D is uncertain. Germline CDR1 reads MNHEY; CDR2 reads SMNVEV (reference sequence). The CDR3 consists of 15 residues. Trimming took 3 bases from V and 1 from J, leaving 12 bases between them.

V and J are TRBV3-1 (or the pseudogene TRBV3-2) and TRBJ2-1, with 11 bases fitting TRBD2. CDR3 length equals 13 residues. The V gene's germline CDR1 is LGHDT and CDR2 YNNKEL (reference sequence). Trimming took 6 bases from V and 7 from J; bases not matched to a gene: 2. The CDR3 reads CASRRTSGNEQFF. The CDR3, as DNA: TGTGCCAGCAGAAGGACTAGCGGGAATGAGCAGTTCTTC.

This clone has more than one count but fewer than ten. Written as DNA, the CDR3 is TGTGCCAGCAGCTTTGGACAGGGTGGTAGCAATCAGCCCCAGCATTTT. This codes for CASSFGQGGSNQPQHF. The chain combines TRBV7-2 with TRBJ1-5, with 8 nucleotides matching TRBD1. The J segment lost 0 bases and the V segment lost 3 bases, leaving 4 bases of the junction unmatched. The CDR3 spans 16 residues. Germline CDR1 is SGHTA and CDR2 is FQGNSA.

The genes are TRBV7-9 and TRBJ1-2; weak D call: TRBD1 (5 bases). Germline CDR1 reads SEHNR; CDR2 reads FQNEAQ (reference sequence). V was shortened by 1 base and J by 6 bases, with 15 bases between the two germline ends. The CDR3 is made up of 15 amino acids. Here the CDR3 DNA reads TGTGCCAGCAGCTTAGGTACGACAGTCTTAGATGGCTACACCTTC. Amino acid sequence: CASSLGTTVLDGYTF.

The chain carries TRBV5-4 and TRBJ2-7; D might be TRBD2 (6 bases). Deletions cut 4 bases from V and 6 bases from J, with 20 bases between. The germline gives CDR1 SGHNT, CDR2 YYREEE (reference sequence). There are 15 residues in the CDR3. CDR3 nucleotides: TGTGCCAGCAGCCGCAAGGACCGACTAGATCGCGAGCAGTACTTC. Translating it yields CASSRKDRLDREQYF.